One sample yielded the 29 T cell receptor beta chains listed below, sequenced in a study of response to subunit inactivated influenza vaccine. TCRdb reanalysed the RT-PCR reads using MiXCR and keeps one entry per CDR3 protein. The sample has around 520,000 distinct CDR3 sequences, approximately 12% seen once. The sample in question was PBMCs from blood, obtained on the day of vaccination. The receptors derive from a man between 45 and 60 years old who received an inactivated influenza vaccine.

This clonotype was observed a few times. The chain has TRBV7-6 and TRBJ2-3, with 11 bases lining up with TRBD2. Germline V CDR1 and CDR2: SGHVS, FNYEAQ. V lost 1 base to trimming and J lost 0 bases; unmatched junction nucleotides: 3. This CDR3 is built from 17 residues. In nucleotides, the CDR3 is TGTGCCAGCAGCTTAGTGACTAGCGGGGCTAGCACAGATACGCAGTATTTT. Translated, it gives CASSLVTSGASTDTQYF.

V usage is TRBV7-2 and J usage is TRBJ1-4, with unresolved D. The V end was cut by 4 bases, the J end by 7 bases, with 10 bases between. Looked up from germline, CDR1 is SGHTA and CDR2 is FQGNSA. The CDR3 spans 13 residues. In DNA form, the CDR3 reads TGTGCCAGCAGCTCACGAAGTAGTGAAAAACTGTTTTTT. It encodes CASSSRSSEKLFF.

A few counts support this clonotype. Germline and junction disagree at one end, which may indicate a read error. This sequence joins TRBV11-2 and TRBJ2-1, with unresolved D. There are 14 residues in the CDR3. Germline loops: CDR1 SGHAT, CDR2 FQNNGV. CDR3 bases: TGTGCCAGCAGCTTCGTAGGGCGCTACAACGAGCAGTTCTTC. Translation gives CASSFVGRYNEQFF.

This chain joins TRBV29-1 and TRBJ1-1, with D maybe TRBD1 (5 bases). This CDR3 comprises 13 residues. V was trimmed by 2 bases and J by 4 bases, leaving 11 bases between them. Germline V lookup: CDR1 SQVTM, CDR2 ANQGSEA. CDR3 sequence (DNA): TGCAGCGTTGAACAGGGTCCGGGCACTGAAGCTTTCTTT. Translation gives CSVEQGPGTEAFF.

This chain uses TRBV2 with TRBJ2-2, with TRBD1 identical over 10 bases. CDR1 SNHLY and CDR2 FYNNEI come from the germline V gene. V shed 7 bases, J shed 5 bases, and the junction held 7 bases outside the gene matches. CDR3 length equals 15 residues. The CDR3 nucleotides read TGTGCCAGCACTCGGGGACAGGGGCGAACCGGGGAGCTGTTTTTT. Translating it yields CASTRGQGRTGELFF. The whole variable domain, remainder taken from reference TRBV2 and TRBJ2-2, is EPEVTQTPSHQVTQMGQEVILRCVPISNHLYFYWYRQILGQKVEFLVSFYNNEISEKSEIFDDQFSVERPDGSNFTLKIRSTKLEDSAMYFCASTRGQGRTGELFFGEGSRLTVL.

V gene TRBV5-4 combines with J gene TRBJ2-1; 8 bases agree with TRBD2. CDR1 and CDR2 (germline): SGHNT, YYREEE (reference sequence). The CDR3 extends over 14 amino acids. V gave up 2 bases and J gave up 9 bases; unmatched junction bases: 7. The CDR3 reads CASSFGTSGREQFF. In nucleotides, the CDR3 is TGTGCCAGCAGCTTTGGTACTAGCGGACGTGAGCAGTTCTTC.

The chain joins TRBV20-1 to TRBJ2-1; tentatively, D is TRBD2 (7 bases). The CDR3 totals 13 residues. The germline V gene has CDR1 DFQATT and CDR2 SNEGSKA (reference sequence). V shed 3 bases and J shed 6 bases, with 12 bases lying between them. This chain's CDR3 is CSASRGAFNEQFF. CDR3 DNA: TGCAGTGCTAGTCGGGGGGCCTTCAATGAGCAGTTCTTC.

In its sample, this clonotype was seen many times. The rearrangement joins TRBV10-3 to TRBJ2-2; possibly TRBD1 or TRBD2 for D (6 bases each). This CDR3 spans 17 amino acids. V was clipped by 3 bases and J by 4 bases, with 18 bases between them. Germline V CDR1 and CDR2: ENHRY, SYGVKD. The DNA of the CDR3 is TGTGCCATCAGTGACTTGAGGGGGGCGCGTATCACCGGGGAGCTGTTTTTT. It encodes CAISDLRGARITGELFF.

The V call is TRBV20-1, the J call TRBJ1-1; D unclear. The CDR3 has 11 residues. Germline loops: CDR1 DFQATT, CDR2 SNEGSKA (reference sequence). V gave up 6 bases and J gave up 9 bases, with 14 bases separating them. The CDR3 nucleotides are TGCAGTGCGAGTCATGGATCTAAAGCTTTCTTT. Encoded protein: CSASHGSKAFF.

The chain combines TRBV5-1 with TRBJ1-4; no reliable D call. The CDR3 runs to 17 residues. V was cut by 1 base and J by 0 bases, with 13 bases left in between. Germline V gives CDR1 SGHRS, CDR2 YFSETQ. CDR3: CASSLTPAGATNEKLFF. In nucleotides, the CDR3 is TGCGCCAGCAGCTTGACCCCAGCGGGAGCAACTAATGAAAAACTGTTTTTT.

This clonotype showed up just a few times. The rearrangement uses TRBV5-1 and TRBJ1-2; TRBD1 matches at 9 bases. After removal of 2 bases from V and 6 bases from J, the junction contained 11 bases not matched to a gene. Germline lookup yields CDR1 SGHRS and CDR2 YFSETQ. This CDR3 has 16 amino acids. Here the CDR3 DNA reads TGCGCCAGCAGCTTCTCGAAGGGACAGGGCTCTGATGGCTACACCTTC. Translating gives CASSFSKGQGSDGYTF.

This chain joins TRBV19 and TRBJ2-2, with 7 bases identical to TRBD2. J lost 2 bases, V lost 10 bases, and 4 bases had no gene match. Germline CDR1 reads LNHDA; CDR2 reads SQIVND (reference sequence). The CDR3 has 13 amino acids. This CDR3 reads CAIRGDNTGELFF. CDR3 nucleotides: TGTGCCATCCGGGGGGACAACACCGGGGAGCTGTTTTTT.

In this sample, this clonotype turned up a few times. CDR3 sequence: CASTVFLGGKEKLFF. CDR3 DNA sequence: TGTGCCAGCACGGTGTTTTTGGGGGGCAAGGAAAAACTGTTTTTT. The chain couples TRBV28 to TRBJ1-4; a weak D match, TRBD1 (6 bases). The CDR3 totals 15 residues. The germline CDR1 and CDR2 sequences are MDHEN and SYDVKM. V lost 7 bases, J lost 8 bases, and 20 bases lay in between. The full variable domain, its missing parts supplied by reference TRBV28 and TRBJ1-4, is DVKVTQSSRYLVKRTGEKVFLECVQDMDHENMFWYRQDPGLGLRLIYFSYDVKMKEKGDIPEGYSVSREKKERFSLILESASTNQTSMYLCASTVFLGGKEKLFFGSGTQLSVL.

Turning to this clonotype: A much larger clone lies a single base off, so this may be a read error. The V gene is TRBV4-3, the J gene TRBJ2-1; TRBD2 agrees at 11 bases. This CDR3 is 16 amino acids long. Looked up from germline, CDR1 is LGHNA and CDR2 is YSLEER. In DNA, the CDR3 is TGCGCCTGCAGCCAAGAATTAGCGGGAGGGAAAAATGAGCAGTTCTTC. It specifies CACSQELAGGKNEQFF.

This clonotype was found a few times. The chain has TRBV12-3 or TRBV12-4 and TRBJ2-1; D is uncertain. The CDR3 runs 13 residues. V lost 4 bases and J 10 bases, leaving 14 bases between the germline ends. CDR3 DNA: TGTGCCAGCAGTTCCGGACCTATCGGGGAGCAGTTCTTC. It codes for CASSSGPIGEQFF.

This clonotype was seen ten or more times. The junction departs from germline at one end; a sequencing error may be responsible. This rearrangement joins TRBV3-1 to TRBJ2-1, with D maybe TRBD2 (7 bases). The CDR3 spans 12 residues. Per germline, CDR1 LGHDT and CDR2 YNNKEL (reference sequence). The CDR3 DNA is TGTGCCAGCAGCCAAGTGGGGGGGCTCGGGGTCTTC. Translating gives CASSQVGGLGVF.

This clonotype turned up a few times. The V gene is TRBV4-2, the J gene TRBJ2-7; D remains ambiguous. Trimming removed 0 bases at V and 5 bases at J, with 11 bases between. The germline V gene encodes CDR1 LGHNA and CDR2 YNFKEQ. CDR3 length: 14 amino acids. CDR3 sequence (DNA): TGTGCCAGCAGCCAAGATAGATTGATCGACGAGCAGTACTTC. Amino acid sequence: CASSQDRLIDEQYF.

V gene TRBV7-2 combines with J gene TRBJ2-5, with D possibly being TRBD1 (6 bases). The CDR3 covers 13 residues. Deletions cut 3 bases from V and 5 bases from J, with 10 bases between. Germline-derived CDR1 and CDR2 are SGHTA and FQGNSA. The CDR3 nucleotides are TGTGCCAGCAGCTTCGACAGGCATGAGACCCAGTACTTC. Translating gives CASSFDRHETQYF.

The chain recombines TRBV11-2 with TRBJ1-6, with 7 nucleotides matching TRBD1. The length of the CDR3 is 15 residues. Germline-derived CDR1 and CDR2 are SGHAT and FQNNGV. The J segment lost 10 bases and the V segment lost 0 bases, leaving 6 bases of the junction unmatched. CDR3 region: CASSLDGRGNSPLHF. Here the CDR3 DNA reads TGTGCCAGCAGCTTAGATGGCAGGGGGAACTCACCCCTCCACTTT.

This clonotype came up many times. V is TRBV12-3 or TRBV12-4 and J is TRBJ2-3; tentative D call: TRBD1 (5 bases). This CDR3 comprises 15 residues. Between the trimmed V and J ends, which lost 8 bases and 6 bases, there was a span of 21 bases. The CDR3 DNA reads as TGTGCCAGCTCCACGGGCTGGGGCATCCTCGATACGCAGTATTTT. Its translation: CASSTGWGILDTQYF.

This clonotype showed up many times. The V gene is TRBV6-2 or TRBV6-3, the J gene TRBJ1-1, with TRBD1 as a possible D gene (5 bases). The germline V and J ends were trimmed by 4 bases and 4 bases, with 10 bases remaining between them. This CDR3 has 13 amino acids. The germline V gene has CDR1 MNHEY and CDR2 SVGEGT. This CDR3 is CASSLTGATEAFF. The CDR3 nucleotides are TGTGCCAGCAGTTTGACCGGGGCCACTGAAGCTTTCTTT.

There are many counts of this clonotype. The chain has TRBV7-8 and TRBJ2-5; D uncertain. The germline V gene encodes CDR1 SGHVS and CDR2 FQNEAQ. The CDR3 runs 12 residues. Trimming left V 5 bases short and J 0 bases short, with 4 bases between. CDR3 nucleotide sequence: TGTGCCAGCAGCAAGTACCAAGAGACCCAGTACTTC. This gives the protein CASSKYQETQYF. The full variable domain, in which reference TRBV7-8 and TRBJ2-5 provide the parts outside the CDR3, is GAGVSQSPRYKVAKRGQDVALRCDPISGHVSLFWYQQALGQGPEFLTYFQNEAQLDKSGLPSDRFFAERPEGSVSTLKIQRTQQEDSAVYLCASSKYQETQYFGPGTRLLVL.

This clonotype was seen at least ten times. The J gene is TRBJ1-2, the V gene TRBV12-3 or TRBV12-4; tentatively, D is TRBD1 (6 bases). The CDR3 totals 15 residues. Deletions cut 3 bases from V and 2 bases from J, with 13 bases between. CDR3 DNA sequence: TGTGCCAGCAGTTTGGGCAGGGGTTCCAACTATGGCTACACCTTC. The encoded protein is CASSLGRGSNYGYTF.

This clonotype was recorded at least ten times. V is TRBV12-3 or TRBV12-4 and J is TRBJ2-3; TRBD1 matches at 7 bases. V was pared by 5 bases and J by 1 base, with 6 bases of the junction left unmatched. This CDR3 has 15 residues. CDR3 sequence reads: CASSQDRVGTDTQYF. In DNA form, the CDR3 reads TGTGCCAGCAGTCAAGACAGGGTAGGCACAGATACGCAGTATTTT.

The rearrangement joins TRBV5-1 to TRBJ2-3; 9 bases are a match to TRBD1. There are 14 residues in the CDR3. The germline CDR1 and CDR2 sequences are SGHRS and YFSETQ. With V trimmed by 5 bases and J by 5 bases, 6 bases remained unmatched. The CDR3: CASSPGQGGDTQYF. CDR3 sequence (DNA): TGCGCCAGCAGTCCGGGACAGGGCGGAGATACGCAGTATTTT.

This clonotype was seen a few times. CDR3: CASSLGPPGYTEAFF. CDR3 DNA: TGTGCCAGCAGCTTAGGCCCTCCGGGTTACACTGAAGCTTTCTTT. V usage is TRBV7-9 and J usage is TRBJ1-1; D gene unclear. The CDR3 sequence is 15 residues long. CDR1 and CDR2 from the germline V gene are SEHNR and FQNEAQ (reference sequence). Trimming cost V 1 base and J 3 bases, with 12 bases left between them.

There are many counts of this clonotype. The V call is TRBV7-9, the J call TRBJ2-7; 11 bases line up with TRBD2. The length of the CDR3 is 17 residues. J lost 3 bases, V lost 1 base, and 8 bases had no gene match. CDR1 is SEHNR and CDR2 is FQNEAQ in the germline V gene (reference sequence). The CDR3 DNA reads TGTGCCAGCAGCTTAGTCCCAGGGACTAGCGGTTACTACGAGCAGTACTTC. Encoded protein: CASSLVPGTSGYYEQYF.

The chain carries TRBV6-1 and TRBJ1-3; possible D gene TRBD1, 5 bases. The CDR3 length is 19 residues. The V end lost 6 bases, the J end lost 0 bases, and 24 bases lay between the germline ends. Per the germline V gene, CDR1 is MNHNS and CDR2 is SASEGT. The chain's CDR3 is CASRLRTWPRTLSGNTIYF. Written as DNA, the CDR3 is TGTGCCAGCAGACTACGAACGTGGCCCCGGACACTCTCTGGAAACACCATATATTTT.

This chain uses TRBV12-3 or TRBV12-4 with TRBJ2-7; 8 bases agree with TRBD2. V lost 0 bases and J lost 2; bases outside the gene matches: 3. CDR3 length: 15 residues. In nucleotides, the CDR3 is TGTGCCAGCAGTTTAGCAGCGGGGGCCCCCTACGAGCAGTACTTC. Protein product: CASSLAAGAPYEQYF.